The clone carrying this TCR beta chain was seen ten or more times. Original data processing: Estimates of nucleated cell counts were drawn from the amplification of reference gene primers. Clones were read by immunoSEQ multiplex PCR, and TCRdb kept only the in-frame ones, dropping some. Clone size and the V and J calls come from that table; the DNA yielded D and trimming. The profile shows some 98,000 clones, about 80% of them singletons. This record comes from a study of blood T cell repertoires in COVID-19. Study as a whole: Donors in the United States, Italy and Spain gave samples during acute or convalescent COVID-19. PBMCs, B-cell-depleted T cells, or T cells provided the cDNA or gDNA that made up the material.

CDR1 and CDR2 from the germline V gene are MNHEY and SMNVEV (reference sequence). The CDR3 is 14 amino acids. The V end lost 7 bases, the J end lost 1 base, and 14 bases lay between the germline ends. Source material: peripheral blood. The rearrangement joins TRBV27 to TRBJ2-7; maybe TRBD1 (5 bases). This clonotype was obtained from an older man with active or convalescent COVID-19. For the CDR3, the DNA is TGTGCCAGCACTGGGGCTGACGGTTCCTACGAGCAGTACTTC. Translated, it gives CASTGADGSYEQYF.